This T cell receptor beta chain is drawn from a study of cytomegalovirus exposure and HLA in healthy donors. This CDR3 region has 17 residues. The V gene's germline CDR1 is SGHRS and CDR2 YFSETQ. Trimming cost V 4 bases and J 7 bases; bases outside gene matches: 14. Study-wide results and caveats: The authors enumerated 164 TCR beta chains as linked to cytomegalovirus.

13 Jbeta primers and 60 Vbeta primers were used for the PCR. Assay used: immunoSEQ multiplex PCR; TCRdb lists only in-frame clones, some missing. The repertoire holds roughly 290,000 clones, with 80% as singletons. At collection, donors were nominally healthy, but unrecorded immune exposures were probable. Of note for this clone: Its antigen is not identified.

This chain joins TRBV5-1 and TRBJ2-1, with TRBD1 matching over 10 bases. Sequencing was done on a sample of PBMCs. This sequence was found in a girl aged 2-10 years in good health and CMV-seronegative. CDR3 sequence reads: CASSLTPTGGARNEQFF. CDR3 coding DNA: TGCGCCAGCAGCCTCACGCCGACAGGGGGCGCGAGAAATGAGCAGTTCTTC.